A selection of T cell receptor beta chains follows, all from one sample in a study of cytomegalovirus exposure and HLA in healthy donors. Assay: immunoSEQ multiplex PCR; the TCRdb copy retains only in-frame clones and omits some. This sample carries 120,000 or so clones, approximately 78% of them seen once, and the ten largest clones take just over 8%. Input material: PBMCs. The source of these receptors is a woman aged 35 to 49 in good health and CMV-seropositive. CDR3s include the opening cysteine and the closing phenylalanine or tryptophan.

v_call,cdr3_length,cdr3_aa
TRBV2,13,CASSDRGQETQYF
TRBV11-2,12,CASSPNRGGKFF
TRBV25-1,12,CASTTPLYEQYF
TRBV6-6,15,CASSYGRSMNTEAFF
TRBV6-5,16,CASSYFWTSGVNEQFF
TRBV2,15,CASSDSSGSNNEQFF
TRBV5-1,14,CASSVSDRGETQYF
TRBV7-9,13,CASSLALSYEQYF
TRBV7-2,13,CASSGQGRTEAFF
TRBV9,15,CASSPQGAIYNEQFF
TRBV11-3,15,CASSLGGSGANVLTF
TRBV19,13,CASSPQGSYEQYF
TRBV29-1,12,CSSMRGEETQYF